This entry features one T cell receptor beta chain sequence. This clonotype was seen ten or more times. Its antigen is still unknown. Qualities for individual bases were not recorded, and no much larger clone is one base off. For CDR1 and CDR2, the germline V gene lists SGHDT and YYEEEE. Between the V and J ends, shortened by 5 bases and 3 bases respectively, the junction contains 20 bases. The CDR3 contains 17 residues, cysteine and phenylalanine counted. Left in the record is the CDR3 DNA by itself, 51 bases read in frame from the first base. Libraries were constructed by 5' RACE. Sequenced on an Illumina HiSeq 2000. A universal primer binding site was introduced by template switching, and a unique molecular identifier was present in the final cDNA, enabling accurate counting of TCR cDNA molecules. Specific primers in the conserved constant-segment region were used to synthesize first-strand cDNA for the TCR alpha and beta chains. To control for contamination, each cDNA library was double barcoded with a SMART-Mk sample barcode plus Illumina barcodes. TruSeq adapter sequences along with Illumina sample barcodes were introduced in two successive PCR steps. The Illumina HiSeq platform was used with custom primers to sequence TCR alpha and beta cDNA libraries. As for how the authors treated the data: Unique molecular identifiers were extracted from raw reads with MiGEC, and CDR3 positions were determined with MiXCR. For each individual, recombination models were inferred using an EM algorithm with the repgenHMM and IGoR tools. Shared clonotypes were analyzed with the tcR package in R, and sharing was normalized by the product of cloneset sizes. To study raw recombination free of thymic and clonal selection effects, out-of-frame nonproductive sequences were analyzed. In TCRdb, the public reads were trimmed at Q25 with fastp and aligned with MiXCR, with productive beta chains retained. Rows are combined by CDR3 protein, so each entry shows the most common genes and DNA. It is TCRdb's table, rather than the study itself, that gives the V and J calls and clone size. This sample is represented by about 150,000 distinct CDR3 sequences; 3.5% of them were singletons. The ten largest clones take up around 8.1% of the sample.

The data are from a study of identical twins (dated by TCRdb to 2015 to 2016). Describing the broader study: To test whether fetal clonotypes persist, this study deep-sequenced TCR alpha and beta repertoires from monozygotic twins, from unrelated adults of various ages, and from cord blood. To rule out contamination, the twin experiments were replicated at different times with different library preparation protocols. Here is what the overall study found, with its caveats: Because the same donors could not be followed over many years, the conclusions relied on cross-sectional statistical analysis. In beta out-of-frame sequences, excess twin sharing was weaker, because having fewer shared sequences lowered the signal-to-noise ratio. Zero-insertion analyses could be partly confounded by invariant T cells such as MAIT and iNKT, although diverse VJ usage argued against such confounding for most clonotypes. Compared with coincidental sharing between unrelated individuals, out-of-frame TCR alpha sequences shared between twins had an excess of sequences with low generation probability. Fewer insertions were carried by abundant cord blood beta clonotypes; a weaker similar trend was observed in young adult naive repertoires, while no such trend was observed in memory repertoires. In monozygotic twins, out-of-frame TCR alpha sharing was systematically underestimated by recombination models, although the models agreed with sharing between unrelated individuals.

Every donor in the study was a healthy Caucasian. Using Miltenyi CD45RO+ enrichment and human naive T-cell isolation kits, memory (CD45RO+) and naive T cells were isolated from PBMC. The TCR was taken from a man aged 18 to 30 in good health. The chain was built from TRBV5-6 and TRBJ2-2, with a weak D call of TRBD1 (6 bases match). Sequencing input: memory T cells sorted from blood. Read against the paper, the sample's cell subset or site label means: CD45RO+ enriched T cells. The sequenced DNA: TGTGCCAGCAGACAGTTTATCCGGGACAAAGACACCGGGGAGCTGTTTTTT. This encodes CASRQFIRDKDTGELFF.